The 9 T cell receptor beta chains listed next were all sequenced from one sample in a study of beta chain features in type 1 diabetes. Every isolated RNA sample was fully reverse transcribed, so sequencing captured expressed TCRB transcripts. The data were produced by immunoSEQ multiplex PCR, yet TCRdb's version contains in-frame clones alone and is incomplete. The sample shows roughly 250,000 clones, around 68% of them seen only once. Sequenced sample: naive CD4+ T cells from blood. Every receptor here comes from a man aged 25-45 years in good health.

The chain uses TRBV5-6 and TRBJ2-7; D is undetermined. The CDR3 consists of 13 residues. Between the trimmed V and J ends, which lost 4 bases and 4 bases, there was a span of 12 bases. Per the germline V gene, CDR1 is SGHDT and CDR2 is YYEEEE. As DNA, the CDR3 is TGTGCCAGCAGCCCCGGACCCACATACGAGCAGTACTTC. It is translated as CASSPGPTYEQYF.

The chain links TRBV30 to TRBJ2-1; 13 bases map to TRBD2. Trimming took 0 bases from V and 8 from J; bases not matched to a gene: 7. Germline loops: CDR1 GTSNPN, CDR2 SVGIG (reference sequence). The CDR3 extends over 16 amino acids. CDR3 amino acids: CAWSVSGLAGWDEQFF. The CDR3, as DNA: TGTGCCTGGAGTGTATCGGGACTAGCGGGGTGGGATGAGCAGTTCTTC.

This clone is a singleton in its sample. V is TRBV9 and J is TRBJ2-7, with D perhaps matching TRBD1 (6 bases). CDR1 SGDLS and CDR2 YYNGEE come from the germline V gene. CDR3 length equals 17 residues. The germline V and J ends were trimmed by 0 bases and 9 bases, with 25 bases remaining between them. CDR3 sequence reads: CASSVDGGPRWGLGQYF. CDR3 DNA sequence: TGTGCCAGCAGCGTAGACGGCGGGCCAAGATGGGGGCTCGGGCAGTACTTC.

The CDR3 region has the DNA TGTGCCAGCAGCTTAGATTCAGGCCCTAGCTCCTACGAGCAGTACTTC. Its protein is CASSLDSGPSSYEQYF. The chain recombines TRBV11-2 with TRBJ2-7; D gene ambiguous. V was pared by 0 bases and J by 0 bases, with 12 bases between. CDR1 SGHAT and CDR2 FQNNGV come from the germline V gene. This CDR3 is 16 amino acids long.

The gene calls are TRBV29-1 and TRBJ2-1, with 9 nucleotides matching TRBD1. The CDR3 covers 14 residues. Per the germline V gene, CDR1 is SQVTM and CDR2 is ANQGSEA. V trimming: 6 bases; J trimming: 6 bases; junction bases outside the gene matches: 9. CDR3 in amino acids: CSVTPGQGRNEQFF. The CDR3 DNA reads as TGCAGCGTCACTCCGGGACAGGGACGCAATGAGCAGTTCTTC.

This clone came up a few times. This chain joins TRBV29-1 and TRBJ2-7; no clear D gene. V lost 5 bases to trimming and J lost 0 bases, with 8 bases between them. In germline, CDR1 is SQVTM, CDR2 ANQGSEA. The CDR3 is made up of 12 amino acids. CDR3 sequence: CSVSGLSYEQYF. Here the CDR3 DNA reads TGCAGCGTTTCCGGGCTCTCCTACGAGCAGTACTTC.

This clone was recorded a few times. The V and J genes are TRBV15 and TRBJ2-1, with D tentatively TRBD1 (6 bases). This CDR3 contains 16 residues. The germline V and J ends were trimmed by 0 bases and 5 bases, with 14 bases remaining between them. Germline V gives CDR1 LNHNV, CDR2 YYDKDF (reference sequence). CDR3 in amino acids: CATSRDLQGLNNEQFF. For the CDR3, the DNA is TGTGCCACCAGCAGAGATCTGCAGGGGTTAAACAATGAGCAGTTCTTC.

This chain links TRBV7-9 with TRBJ2-4; D not certain. This CDR3 has 14 amino acids. The germline gives CDR1 SEHNR, CDR2 FQNEAQ (reference sequence). Trimming stripped 5 bases from V and 0 bases from J, with 8 bases between. As DNA, the CDR3 is TGTGCCAGCAGCCAAACAGAAGCCAAAAACATTCAGTACTTC. Translation: CASSQTEAKNIQYF. The variable domain in full, completed from reference TRBV7-9 and TRBJ2-4, reads DTGVSQNPRHKITKRGQNVTFRCDPISEHNRLYWYRQTLGQGPEFLTYFQNEAQLEKSRLLSDRFSAERPKGSFSTLEIQRTEQGDSAMYLCASSQTEAKNIQYFGAGTRLSVL.

The CDR3: CASSLTGFQETQYF. CDR3 in DNA: TGTGCCAGCAGCCTTACAGGGTTTCAAGAGACCCAGTACTTC. The gene calls are TRBV25-1 and TRBJ2-5; maybe TRBD1 (6 bases). V gave up 6 bases and J gave up 2 bases, with 13 bases separating them. Germline V gene lookup returns CDR1 MGHDK and CDR2 SYGVNS. The CDR3 runs to 14 residues.